This T cell receptor (beta chain) originates from a study of shared clonotypes between healthy human individuals. On this clone: This same CDR3 is encoded by further DNA sequences in the sample.

Libraries were prepared by immunoSEQ multiplex PCR; TCRdb keeps only in-frame clonotypes and omits some of them. The sample shows approximately 1.5 million clones, 95% to 99% of them seen only once. CDR1 MGHDK and CDR2 SYGVNS come from the germline V gene. V lost 2 bases, J lost 4 bases, and 3 bases lay in between. The CDR3 extends over 12 amino acids. This chain connects TRBV25-1 to TRBJ2-1; no firm D call. The sequencing sample was made of naive CD4+ T cells sorted from blood. Subset defined: CD45RA+ positively selected. The clonotype originates from a man aged 25-45 years in good health. The CDR3 DNA reads TGTGCCAGCAGTGAAAGGTACAATGAGCAGTTCTTC. It codes for CASSERYNEQFF.